This T cell receptor beta chain originates from a study of shared clonotypes between healthy human individuals. General study results and limits: A handful of donors held about 4.5% of naive CD4 clonotypes in common.

Profiling relied on immunoSEQ multiplex PCR, and the TCRdb table lists in-frame clones only, not all of them. The sample lists 950,000 to 1,100,000 clones; roughly 75% were seen once. Note on this clone: Its antigen is currently unknown.

V lost 0 bases and J 4 bases, leaving 8 bases between the germline ends. CDR3 length equals 14 residues. Germline V gene sequence: CDR1 SGHDT, CDR2 YYEEEE. J is TRBJ1-3 and V is TRBV5-6; D ambiguous. This sequence originates from a man aged 18 to 29 in good health. Sequenced material: memory CD4+ T cells sorted from blood. Subset here: CD45RA-negative fraction. CDR3 residues: CASSLGPGGNTIYF. In DNA form, the CDR3 reads TGTGCCAGCAGCTTGGGACCCGGGGGAAACACCATATATTTT.